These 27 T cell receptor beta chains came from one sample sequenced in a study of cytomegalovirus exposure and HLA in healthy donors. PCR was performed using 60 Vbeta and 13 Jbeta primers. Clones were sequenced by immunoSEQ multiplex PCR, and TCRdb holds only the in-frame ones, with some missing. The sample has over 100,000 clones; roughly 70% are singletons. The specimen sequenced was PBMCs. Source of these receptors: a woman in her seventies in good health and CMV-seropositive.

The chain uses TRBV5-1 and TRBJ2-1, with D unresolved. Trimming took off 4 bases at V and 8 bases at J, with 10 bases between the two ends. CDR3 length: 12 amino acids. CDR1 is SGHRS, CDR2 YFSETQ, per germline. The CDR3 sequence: CASSEALHEQFF. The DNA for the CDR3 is TGCGCCAGCAGCGAGGCCCTTCATGAGCAGTTCTTC.

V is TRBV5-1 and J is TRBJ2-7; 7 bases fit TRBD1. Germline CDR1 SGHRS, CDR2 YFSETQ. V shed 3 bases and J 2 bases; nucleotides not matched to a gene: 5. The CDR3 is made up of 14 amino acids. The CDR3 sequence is CASSSDRAAYEQYF. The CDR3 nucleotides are TGCGCCAGCAGCTCCGACAGGGCAGCCTACGAGCAGTACTTC.

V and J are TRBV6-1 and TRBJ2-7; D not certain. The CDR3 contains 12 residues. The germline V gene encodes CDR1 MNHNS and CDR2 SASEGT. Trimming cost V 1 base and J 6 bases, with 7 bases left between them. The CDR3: CASSEGLPEQYF. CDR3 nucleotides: TGTGCCAGCAGTGAAGGGCTTCCCGAGCAGTACTTC.

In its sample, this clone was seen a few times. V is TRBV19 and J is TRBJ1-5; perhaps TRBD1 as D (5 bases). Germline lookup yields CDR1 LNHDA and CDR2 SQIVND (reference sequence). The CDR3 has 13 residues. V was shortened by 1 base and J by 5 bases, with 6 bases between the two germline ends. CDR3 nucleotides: TGTGCCAGTAGTATAGTGACAGATCAGCCCCAGCATTTT. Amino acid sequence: CASSIVTDQPQHF.

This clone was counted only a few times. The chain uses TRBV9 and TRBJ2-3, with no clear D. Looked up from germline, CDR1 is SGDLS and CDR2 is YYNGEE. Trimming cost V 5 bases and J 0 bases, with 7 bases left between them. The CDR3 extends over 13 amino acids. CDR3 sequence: CASSHFSTDTQYF. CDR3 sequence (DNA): TGTGCCAGCAGTCATTTTAGCACAGATACGCAGTATTTT.

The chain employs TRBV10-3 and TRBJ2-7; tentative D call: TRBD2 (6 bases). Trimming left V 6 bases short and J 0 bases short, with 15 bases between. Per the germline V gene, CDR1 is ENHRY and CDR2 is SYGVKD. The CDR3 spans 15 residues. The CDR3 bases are TGTGCCATCAGGGTGGAGGGCCCAGGCTCCTACGAGCAGTACTTC. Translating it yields CAIRVEGPGSYEQYF.

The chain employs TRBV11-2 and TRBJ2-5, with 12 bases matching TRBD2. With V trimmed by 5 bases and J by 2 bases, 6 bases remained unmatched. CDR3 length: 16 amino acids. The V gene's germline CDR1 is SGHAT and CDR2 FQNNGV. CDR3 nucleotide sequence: TGTGCCAGCAGCGTCAGACTAGCGGGGGATCAAGAGACCCAGTACTTC. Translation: CASSVRLAGDQETQYF.

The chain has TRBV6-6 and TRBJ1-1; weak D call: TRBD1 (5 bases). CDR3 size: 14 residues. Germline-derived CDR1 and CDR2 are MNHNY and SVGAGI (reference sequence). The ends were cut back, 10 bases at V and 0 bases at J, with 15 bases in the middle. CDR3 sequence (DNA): TGTGCCACCGCCGGGACTACTATGAACACTGAAGCTTTCTTT. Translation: CATAGTTMNTEAFF.

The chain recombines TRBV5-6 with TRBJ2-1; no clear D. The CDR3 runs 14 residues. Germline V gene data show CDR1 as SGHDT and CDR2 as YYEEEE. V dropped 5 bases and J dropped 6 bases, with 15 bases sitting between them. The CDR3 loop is CASSPASNLNEQFF. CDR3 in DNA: TGTGCCAGCAGTCCTGCTAGTAACCTCAATGAGCAGTTCTTC. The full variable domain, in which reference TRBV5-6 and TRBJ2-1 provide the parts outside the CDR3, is DAGVTQSPTHLIKTRGQQVTLRCSPKSGHDTVSWYQQALGQGPQFIFQYYEEEERQRGNFPDRFSGHQFPNYSSELNVNALLLGDSALYLCASSPASNLNEQFFGPGTRLTVL.

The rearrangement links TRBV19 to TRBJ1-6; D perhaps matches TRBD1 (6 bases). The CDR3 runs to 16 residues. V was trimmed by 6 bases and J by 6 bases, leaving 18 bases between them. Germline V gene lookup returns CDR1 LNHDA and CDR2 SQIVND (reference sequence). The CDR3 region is CASRGGGAVINSPLHF. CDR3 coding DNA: TGTGCCAGTAGGGGAGGGGGGGCAGTGATTAATTCACCCCTCCACTTT.

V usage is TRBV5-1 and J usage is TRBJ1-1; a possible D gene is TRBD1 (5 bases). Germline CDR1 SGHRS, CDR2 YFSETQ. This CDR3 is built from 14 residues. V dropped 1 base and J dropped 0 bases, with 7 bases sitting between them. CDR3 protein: CASSLPGVNTEAFF. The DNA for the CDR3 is TGCGCCAGCAGCTTGCCGGGGGTGAACACTGAAGCTTTCTTT.

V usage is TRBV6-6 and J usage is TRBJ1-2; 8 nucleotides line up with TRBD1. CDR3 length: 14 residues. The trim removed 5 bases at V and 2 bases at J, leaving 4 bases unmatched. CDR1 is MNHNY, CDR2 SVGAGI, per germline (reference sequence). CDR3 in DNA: TGTGCCAGCAGTAATACAGGGGGGAACTATGGCTACACCTTC. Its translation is CASSNTGGNYGYTF.

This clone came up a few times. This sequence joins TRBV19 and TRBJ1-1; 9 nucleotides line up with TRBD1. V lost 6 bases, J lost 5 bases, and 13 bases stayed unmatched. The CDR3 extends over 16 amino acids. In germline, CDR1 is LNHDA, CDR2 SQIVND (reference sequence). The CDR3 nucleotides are TGTGCCAGTAGAAATCTCTGGACAGGGGTTAAAACTGAAGCTTTCTTT. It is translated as CASRNLWTGVKTEAFF. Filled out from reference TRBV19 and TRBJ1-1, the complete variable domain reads DGGITQSPKYLFRKEGQNVTLSCEQNLNHDAMYWYRQDPGQGLRLIYYSQIVNDFQKGDIAEGYSVSREKKESFPLTVTSAQKNPTAFYLCASRNLWTGVKTEAFFGQGTRLTVV.

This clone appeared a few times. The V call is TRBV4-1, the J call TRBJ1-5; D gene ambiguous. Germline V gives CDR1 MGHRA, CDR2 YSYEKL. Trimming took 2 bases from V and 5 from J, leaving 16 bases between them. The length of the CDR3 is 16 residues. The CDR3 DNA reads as TGCGCCAGCAGCCAACTGGGTCCGGGAGGAGATCAGCCCCAGCATTTT. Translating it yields CASSQLGPGGDQPQHF.

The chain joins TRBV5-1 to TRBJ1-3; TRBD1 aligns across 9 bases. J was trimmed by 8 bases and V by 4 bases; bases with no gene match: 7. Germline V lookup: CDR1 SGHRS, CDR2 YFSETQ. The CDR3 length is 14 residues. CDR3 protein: CASSPGQGWDTIYF. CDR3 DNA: TGCGCCAGCAGCCCGGGACAGGGATGGGACACCATATATTTT.

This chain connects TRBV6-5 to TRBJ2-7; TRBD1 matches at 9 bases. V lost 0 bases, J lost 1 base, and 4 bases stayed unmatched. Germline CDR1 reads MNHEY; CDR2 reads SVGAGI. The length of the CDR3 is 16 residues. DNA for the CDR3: TGTGCCAGCAGTTACTCGACAGGGGGGTATTCCTACGAGCAGTACTTC. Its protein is CASSYSTGGYSYEQYF.

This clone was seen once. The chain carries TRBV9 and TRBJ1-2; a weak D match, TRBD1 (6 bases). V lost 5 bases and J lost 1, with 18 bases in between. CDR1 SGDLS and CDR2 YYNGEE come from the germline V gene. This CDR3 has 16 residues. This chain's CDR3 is CASSINYRARNYGYTF. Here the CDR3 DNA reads TGTGCCAGCAGTATAAACTACAGGGCTCGTAACTATGGCTACACCTTC.

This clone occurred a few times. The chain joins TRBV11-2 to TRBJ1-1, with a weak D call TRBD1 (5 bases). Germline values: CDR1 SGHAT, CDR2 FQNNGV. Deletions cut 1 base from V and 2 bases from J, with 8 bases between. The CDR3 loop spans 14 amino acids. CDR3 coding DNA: TGTGCCAGCAGCTTAGCTGGGACTAACACTGAAGCTTTCTTT. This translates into CASSLAGTNTEAFF.

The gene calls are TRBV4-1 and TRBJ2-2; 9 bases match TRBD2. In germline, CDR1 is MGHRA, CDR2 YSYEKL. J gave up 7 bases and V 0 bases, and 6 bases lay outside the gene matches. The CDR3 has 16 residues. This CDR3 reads CASSQEGSSGDGELFF. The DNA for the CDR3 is TGCGCCAGCAGCCAAGAAGGTTCTAGCGGGGACGGGGAGCTGTTTTTT.

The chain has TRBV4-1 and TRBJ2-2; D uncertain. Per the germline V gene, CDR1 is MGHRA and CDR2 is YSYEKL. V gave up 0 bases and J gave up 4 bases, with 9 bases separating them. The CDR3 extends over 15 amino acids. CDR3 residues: CASSQDLVSTGELFF. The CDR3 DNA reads TGCGCCAGCAGCCAAGATCTTGTGAGCACCGGGGAGCTGTTTTTT.

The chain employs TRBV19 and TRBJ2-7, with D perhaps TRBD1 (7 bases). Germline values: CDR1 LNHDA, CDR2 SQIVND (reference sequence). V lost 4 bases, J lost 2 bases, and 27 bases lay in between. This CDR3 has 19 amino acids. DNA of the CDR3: TGTGCCAGTAGTACCGCCCACCAGACAGGGAGGAGAATCCCCTACGAGCAGTACTTC. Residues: CASSTAHQTGRRIPYEQYF. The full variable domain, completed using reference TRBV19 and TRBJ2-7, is DGGITQSPKYLFRKEGQNVTLSCEQNLNHDAMYWYRQDPGQGLRLIYYSQIVNDFQKGDIAEGYSVSREKKESFPLTVTSAQKNPTAFYLCASSTAHQTGRRIPYEQYFGPGTRLTVT.

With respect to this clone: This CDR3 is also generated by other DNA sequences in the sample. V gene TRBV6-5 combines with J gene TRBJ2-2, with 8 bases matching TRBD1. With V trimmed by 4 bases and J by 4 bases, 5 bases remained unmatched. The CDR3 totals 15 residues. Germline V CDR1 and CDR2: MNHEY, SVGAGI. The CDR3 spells CASSSGGAGTGELFF. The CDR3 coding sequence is TGTGCCAGCAGTTCAGGGGGCGCTGGCACCGGGGAGCTGTTTTTT.

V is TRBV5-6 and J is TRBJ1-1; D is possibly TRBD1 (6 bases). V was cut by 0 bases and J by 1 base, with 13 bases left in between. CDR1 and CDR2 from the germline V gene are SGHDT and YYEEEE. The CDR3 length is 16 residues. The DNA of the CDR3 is TGTGCCAGCAGCTTGGACAGGGAAGTGGGGAACACTGAAGCTTTCTTT. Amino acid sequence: CASSLDREVGNTEAFF.

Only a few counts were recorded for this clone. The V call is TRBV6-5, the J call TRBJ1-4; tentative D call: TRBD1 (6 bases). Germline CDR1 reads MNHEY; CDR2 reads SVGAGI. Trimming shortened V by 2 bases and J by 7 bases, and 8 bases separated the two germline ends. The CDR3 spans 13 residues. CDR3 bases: TGTGCCAGCAGTTACGCGGACAGTGAAAAACTGTTTTTT. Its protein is CASSYADSEKLFF.

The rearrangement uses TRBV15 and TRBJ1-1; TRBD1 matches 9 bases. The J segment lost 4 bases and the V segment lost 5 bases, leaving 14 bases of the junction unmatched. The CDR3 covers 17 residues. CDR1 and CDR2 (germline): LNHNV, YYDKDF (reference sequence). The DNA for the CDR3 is TGTGCCACCAGCGACAGGGGGAGGTGGACGGGGAGCACTGAAGCTTTCTTT. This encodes CATSDRGRWTGSTEAFF.

CDR3 protein: CASATGSVGYTF. The CDR3 coding sequence is TGTGCCAGCGCCACAGGGTCGGTTGGCTACACCTTC. The genes are TRBV7-9 and TRBJ1-2; D is possibly TRBD1 (6 bases). This CDR3 has 12 amino acids. Trimming stripped 8 bases from V and 7 bases from J, with 14 bases between. The V gene's germline CDR1 is SEHNR and CDR2 FQNEAQ (reference sequence).

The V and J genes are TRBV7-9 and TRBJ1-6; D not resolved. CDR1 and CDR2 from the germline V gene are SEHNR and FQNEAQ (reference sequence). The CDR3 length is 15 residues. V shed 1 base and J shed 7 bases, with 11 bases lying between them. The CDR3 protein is CASSLGRLGNSPLHF. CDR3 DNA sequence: TGTGCCAGCAGCTTAGGGAGGCTCGGAAATTCACCCCTCCACTTT. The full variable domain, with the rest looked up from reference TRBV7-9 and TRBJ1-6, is DTGVSQNPRHKITKRGQNVTFRCDPISEHNRLYWYRQTLGQGPEFLTYFQNEAQLEKSRLLSDRFSAERPKGSFSTLEIQRTEQGDSAMYLCASSLGRLGNSPLHFGNGTRLTVT.